These 10 T cell receptor beta chains originate from one sample sequenced in a study of blood T cell repertoires in COVID-19. The method was immunoSEQ multiplex PCR; TCRdb's version includes in-frame clones alone and lacks a portion of them. The repertoire has around 320,000 clones, 90% of them found once; the top ten carry almost 4%. Specimen: PBMCs or T cells enriched from blood (not recorded which). Receptors were obtained from a woman aged 25 to 45 who had been exposed to COVID-19.

V and J are TRBV5-1 and TRBJ1-2; 8 positions agree with TRBD1. V was clipped by 3 bases and J by 4 bases; unmatched bases: 5. Looked up from germline, CDR1 is SGHRS and CDR2 is YFSETQ. This CDR3 has 14 amino acids. CDR3 sequence: CASSSTGDGYGYTF. DNA of the CDR3: TGCGCCAGCAGCTCGACAGGGGACGGCTATGGCTACACCTTC.

This chain connects TRBV6-1 to TRBJ2-5; tentative D call: TRBD1 (6 bases). Germline CDR1 and CDR2: MNHNS and SASEGT. This CDR3 contains 14 residues. Deletions cut 1 base from V and 3 bases from J, with 9 bases between. In DNA, the CDR3 is TGTGCCAGCAGTGAAGACAGGGTAAAAGAGACCCAGTACTTC. It yields the protein CASSEDRVKETQYF.

This chain's CDR3 is CASSLELGRIYGYTF. The CDR3 DNA reads as TGCGCCAGCAGCTTGGAACTGGGGAGGATCTATGGCTACACCTTC. The rearrangement links TRBV5-1 to TRBJ1-2; D not certain. Germline V gene lookup returns CDR1 SGHRS and CDR2 YFSETQ. The CDR3 length is 15 residues. V lost 0 bases and J 4 bases, leaving 13 bases between the germline ends.

The chain carries TRBV9 and TRBJ1-6; 7 nucleotides match TRBD1. The CDR3 contains 14 residues. Looked up from germline, CDR1 is SGDLS and CDR2 is YYNGEE. J was trimmed by 3 bases and V by 3 bases; bases with no gene match: 0. The CDR3 region is CASSGDSYNSPLHF. The DNA for the CDR3 is TGTGCCAGCAGCGGGGACAGCTATAATTCACCCCTCCACTTT.

The genes are TRBV6-5 and TRBJ2-2; the D gene is possibly TRBD1 (5 bases). With 7 bases removed from V and 4 bases from J, the gap between germline ends came to 13 bases. Germline CDR1 and CDR2: MNHEY and SVGAGI. The CDR3 runs 14 residues. CDR3 in amino acids: CASTSQVTTGELFF. The CDR3 DNA follows: TGTGCCAGCACTTCACAGGTCACCACCGGGGAGCTGTTTTTT.

The chain carries TRBV5-6 and TRBJ1-2, with D perhaps TRBD1 (5 bases). V was cut by 3 bases and J by 4 bases, with 19 bases left in between. The CDR3 runs to 16 residues. CDR1 and CDR2 from the germline V gene are SGHDT and YYEEEE. CDR3 amino acids: CASSWGRTFKAYGYTF. CDR3 DNA sequence: TGTGCCAGCAGCTGGGGTCGGACATTTAAGGCCTATGGCTACACCTTC.

This clone was picked up a small number of times. The CDR3 is CASSPTTDRGGYTF. The DNA for the CDR3 is TGCGCCAGCAGCCCAACAACGGACAGAGGAGGCTACACCTTC. V usage is TRBV5-1 and J usage is TRBJ1-2; maybe TRBD1 (6 bases). Germline assignment: CDR1 SGHRS and CDR2 YFSETQ. Trimming removed 4 bases at V and 8 bases at J, with 18 bases between. The CDR3 is 14 residues long.

The chain employs TRBV5-1 and TRBJ1-4; no reliable D call. V gave up 2 bases and J gave up 5 bases, with 13 bases separating them. CDR3 length equals 15 residues. Germline loops: CDR1 SGHRS, CDR2 YFSETQ. The CDR3 here is CASSLIAGWNEKLFF. The CDR3 DNA follows: TGCGCCAGCAGCTTAATCGCCGGGTGGAATGAAAAACTGTTTTTT.

The chain couples TRBV4-3 to TRBJ1-5; TRBD1 is a possible D gene (5 bases). Germline V lookup: CDR1 LGHNA, CDR2 YSLEER. This CDR3 contains 19 residues. Deletions cut 0 bases from V and 0 bases from J, with 18 bases between. CDR3 amino acids: CASSQEAARATYSNQPQHF. DNA for the CDR3: TGCGCCAGCAGCCAAGAGGCGGCCAGGGCGACTTATAGCAATCAGCCCCAGCATTTT.

This rearrangement joins TRBV19 to TRBJ2-2, with a possible D match to TRBD1 (7 bases). The CDR3 spans 15 residues. Per germline, CDR1 LNHDA and CDR2 SQIVND (reference sequence). Between the trimmed V and J ends, which lost 5 bases and 1 base, there was a span of 11 bases. This CDR3 is CASSPQGGNTGELFF. The CDR3 region has the DNA TGTGCCAGTAGTCCGCAGGGGGGGAACACCGGGGAGCTGTTTTTT.